This T cell receptor beta chain was found in a study of blood T cell repertoires in COVID-19. Sequencing was performed with immunoSEQ multiplex PCR; in TCRdb, only in-frame clones are kept and a portion is missing. The sample has roughly 320,000 clones; about 87% are singletons. The sample holds a few counts of this clone. Germline CDR1 reads WNHNN; CDR2 reads SYGVQD (reference sequence). This CDR3 contains 15 residues. The trim removed 4 bases at V and 5 bases at J, leaving 10 bases unmatched. V gene TRBV10-1 combines with J gene TRBJ1-1; 7 nucleotides line up with TRBD1. Input material: peripheral blood. This sequence was found in a woman aged 50 to 60 with COVID-19, enrolled during active disease. CDR3 sequence (DNA): TGCGCCAGCAGTGCGGGAAACAGGGGAGTTACTGAAGCTTTCTTT. It codes for CASSAGNRGVTEAFF.